These 19 T cell receptor beta chains were all obtained from the same sample, sequenced in a study of blood T cell repertoires in COVID-19. TCRdb's table, derived via immunoSEQ multiplex PCR, lists solely in-frame clones and lacks some. The sample has about 140,000 clones; approximately 84% are singletons. Sequencing was carried out using PBMCs or T cells enriched from blood (not recorded which). The receptors come from a woman in her 50s with acute COVID-19.

The chain recombines TRBV5-1 with TRBJ1-2; perhaps TRBD1 as D (5 bases). The CDR3 loop spans 14 amino acids. The V end lost 0 bases, the J end lost 3 bases, and 9 bases lay between the germline ends. Germline V gene lookup returns CDR1 SGHRS and CDR2 YFSETQ. CDR3 region: CASSLGQGDYGYTF. The DNA for the CDR3 is TGCGCCAGCAGCTTGGGGCAGGGTGACTATGGCTACACCTTC.

The rearrangement links TRBV19 to TRBJ1-3; tentative D call: TRBD1 (6 bases). CDR3 length: 14 residues. Trimming removed 6 bases from V and 4 bases from J, with 13 bases in between. Germline CDR1 is LNHDA and CDR2 is SQIVND (reference sequence). The CDR3 DNA is TGTGCCAGTAGAGAAACAGGGCCGGGAAACACCATATATTTT. This sequence encodes CASRETGPGNTIYF.

This chain connects TRBV5-1 to TRBJ2-7, with TRBD1 identical over 11 bases. The CDR3 is 14 amino acids. The germline gives CDR1 SGHRS, CDR2 YFSETQ. V lost 7 bases and J lost 7; bases outside the gene matches: 10. CDR3: CASAPGQGAFEQYF. CDR3 in DNA: TGCGCCAGCGCTCCCGGACAGGGGGCGTTTGAGCAGTACTTC.

This clone was observed a single time. The chain is built from TRBV27 and TRBJ2-2; 8 bases fit TRBD1. This CDR3 has 17 residues. CDR1 is MNHEY, CDR2 SMNVEV, per germline (reference sequence). The ends lost 4 bases at V and 3 bases at J; junction bases unmatched: 10. In DNA, the CDR3 is TGTGCCAGCAGTTCAGTCAGGGGGCGTATAGACACCGGGGAGCTGTTTTTT. Encoded protein: CASSSVRGRIDTGELFF.

V and J are TRBV19 and TRBJ2-2; a weak D match, TRBD2 (6 bases). The CDR3 extends over 15 amino acids. The germline V gene encodes CDR1 LNHDA and CDR2 SQIVND (reference sequence). V was pared by 3 bases and J by 4 bases, with 12 bases between. The CDR3 DNA is TGTGCCAGTAGTATCTGGGGGGTTACCACCGGGGAGCTGTTTTTT. Translation gives CASSIWGVTTGELFF.

The chain employs TRBV11-2 and TRBJ2-1, with 9 nucleotides matching TRBD1. V lost 5 bases, J lost 5 bases, and 10 bases stayed unmatched. Per the germline V gene, CDR1 is SGHAT and CDR2 is FQNNGV. The CDR3 loop spans 16 amino acids. This CDR3 is CASSPPGQGTHNEQFF. The DNA of the CDR3 is TGTGCCAGCAGCCCCCCGGGACAGGGTACTCACAATGAGCAGTTCTTC.

This rearrangement joins TRBV11-2 to TRBJ1-3; D not resolved. V was pared by 0 bases and J by 4 bases, with 13 bases between. Germline V gene sequence: CDR1 SGHAT, CDR2 FQNNGV. The CDR3 runs 16 residues. Written as DNA, the CDR3 is TGTGCCAGCAGCTTAGATCGGGGTTCTACGGGAAACACCATATATTTT. This sequence encodes CASSLDRGSTGNTIYF.

J is TRBJ2-1 and V is TRBV29-1, with 9 bases aligning to TRBD1. The CDR3 is 14 amino acids. The ends lost 5 bases at V and 4 bases at J; junction bases unmatched: 6. Germline-derived CDR1 and CDR2 are SQVTM and ANQGSEA. This CDR3 reads CSVRQGGRYNEQFF. In nucleotides, the CDR3 is TGCAGCGTTCGACAGGGGGGAAGATACAATGAGCAGTTCTTC.

The chain employs TRBV3-1 (or the pseudogene TRBV3-2) and TRBJ2-1; D not resolved. Germline CDR1 is LGHDT and CDR2 is YNNKEL (reference sequence). The germline V and J ends were trimmed by 2 bases and 0 bases, with 8 bases remaining between them. The CDR3 covers 15 residues. The CDR3 DNA is TGTGCCAGCAGCCAAACGGTAAACTCCTACAATGAGCAGTTCTTC. Translation: CASSQTVNSYNEQFF.

This clone occurred a few times. This chain connects TRBV19 to TRBJ1-1, with 9 bases aligning to TRBD1. This CDR3 has 18 residues. With V trimmed by 9 bases and J by 4 bases, 21 bases remained unmatched. The germline CDR1 and CDR2 sequences are LNHDA and SQIVND (reference sequence). The CDR3 loop is CASGTGIRKGRGVTEAFF. CDR3 coding DNA: TGTGCCAGCGGGACAGGGATACGGAAGGGGCGGGGAGTCACTGAAGCTTTCTTT.

The chain uses TRBV27 and TRBJ2-2; TRBD1 matches at 10 bases. The CDR3 length is 15 residues. From germline, CDR1 is MNHEY and CDR2 SMNVEV (reference sequence). V lost 4 bases, J lost 6 bases, and 5 bases stayed unmatched. CDR3 sequence: CASSSGTGVPGELFF. CDR3 coding DNA: TGTGCCAGCAGTTCAGGGACAGGGGTTCCCGGGGAGCTGTTTTTT.

The genes are TRBV11-2 and TRBJ2-7; TRBD2 agrees at 9 bases. This CDR3 region has 15 residues. V trimming: 5 bases; J trimming: 2 bases; junction bases outside the gene matches: 7. Germline CDR1 reads SGHAT; CDR2 reads FQNNGV. The DNA of the CDR3 is TGTGCCAGCAGCCCGACGCGGGAGGGTCCCTACGAGCAGTACTTC. It is translated as CASSPTREGPYEQYF.

The chain recombines TRBV5-1 with TRBJ2-1, with 7 nucleotides matching TRBD2. Unmatched junction bases numbered 9, after V lost 0 bases and J lost 0 bases. The germline gives CDR1 SGHRS, CDR2 YFSETQ. The CDR3 has 18 amino acids. The CDR3 nucleotides are TGCGCCAGCAGCTTGGCCCCTAGCGGCCTTAGCTCCTACAATGAGCAGTTCTTC. Encoded protein: CASSLAPSGLSSYNEQFF. Complete variable domain (other parts from reference TRBV5-1 and TRBJ2-1): KAGVTQTPRYLIKTRGQQVTLSCSPISGHRSVSWYQQTPGQGLQFLFEYFSETQRNKGNFPGRFSGRQFSNSRSEMNVSTLELGDSALYLCASSLAPSGLSSYNEQFFGPGTRLTVL.

This chain joins TRBV11-3 and TRBJ1-2, with TRBD1 matching over 12 bases. CDR1 and CDR2 (germline): SGHNT, YENEEA. The CDR3 length is 16 residues. With V trimmed by 0 bases and J by 6 bases, 5 bases remained unmatched. The CDR3 DNA reads TGTGCCAGCAGCTTAGATCTTGGGACAGGGGGCCATGGCTACACCTTC. Protein sequence: CASSLDLGTGGHGYTF.

This clone appeared a few times. The J gene is TRBJ2-7, the V gene TRBV30; D unclear. With 3 bases removed from V and 0 bases from J, the gap between germline ends came to 12 bases. The CDR3 runs to 14 residues. The germline gives CDR1 GTSNPN, CDR2 SVGIG (reference sequence). The CDR3 here is CAWSDLVSSYEQYF. In DNA, the CDR3 is TGTGCCTGGAGCGATCTAGTAAGCTCCTACGAGCAGTACTTC.

This chain links TRBV5-1 with TRBJ2-6; D might be TRBD1 (6 bases). The ends were cut back, 1 base at V and 1 base at J, with 15 bases in the middle. The V gene's germline CDR1 is SGHRS and CDR2 YFSETQ. This CDR3 contains 18 residues. CDR3 residues: CASSLRTGFTSGANVLTF. The DNA for the CDR3 is TGCGCCAGCAGCTTGCGTACAGGGTTCACTTCTGGGGCCAACGTCCTGACTTTC.

The chain carries TRBV5-1 and TRBJ1-1; 8 nucleotides line up with TRBD1. Trimming cost V 3 bases and J 1 base; bases outside gene matches: 5. From germline, CDR1 is SGHRS and CDR2 YFSETQ. This CDR3 region has 15 residues. CDR3 amino acids: CASSSGQDSNTEAFF. The CDR3 DNA reads as TGCGCCAGCAGCTCGGGACAGGACTCGAACACTGAAGCTTTCTTT. Combining the CDR3 with reference TRBV5-1 and TRBJ1-1 gives the whole variable domain KAGVTQTPRYLIKTRGQQVTLSCSPISGHRSVSWYQQTPGQGLQFLFEYFSETQRNKGNFPGRFSGRQFSNSRSEMNVSTLELGDSALYLCASSSGQDSNTEAFFGQGTRLTVV.

The chain carries TRBV19 and TRBJ1-2; D is ambiguous. V was clipped by 10 bases and J by 3 bases, with 15 bases between them. The CDR3 has 13 amino acids. Germline lookup yields CDR1 LNHDA and CDR2 SQIVND (reference sequence). The CDR3 region has the DNA TGTGCCACCCAATTCACCGGAGACTATGGCTACACCTTC. Translation: CATQFTGDYGYTF.

The V call is TRBV7-9, the J call TRBJ2-7, with TRBD2 matching 7 bases. Germline values: CDR1 SEHNR, CDR2 FQNEAQ (reference sequence). The CDR3 runs 13 residues. V shed 5 bases and J 0 bases; nucleotides not matched to a gene: 1. The CDR3 sequence: CASSRDYSYEQYF. Here the CDR3 DNA reads TGTGCCAGCAGCAGGGACTACTCCTACGAGCAGTACTTC.